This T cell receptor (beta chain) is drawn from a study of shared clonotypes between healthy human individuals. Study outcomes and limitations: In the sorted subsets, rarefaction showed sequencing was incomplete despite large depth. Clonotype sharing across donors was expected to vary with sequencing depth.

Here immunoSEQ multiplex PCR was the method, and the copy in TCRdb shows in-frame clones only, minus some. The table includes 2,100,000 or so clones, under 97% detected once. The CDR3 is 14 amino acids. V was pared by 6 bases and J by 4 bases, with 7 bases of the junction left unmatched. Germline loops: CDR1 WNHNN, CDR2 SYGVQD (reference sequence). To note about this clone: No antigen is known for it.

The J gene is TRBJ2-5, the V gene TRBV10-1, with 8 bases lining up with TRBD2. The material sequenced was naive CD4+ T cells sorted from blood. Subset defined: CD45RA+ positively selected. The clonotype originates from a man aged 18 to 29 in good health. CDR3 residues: CASSPGRAIETQYF. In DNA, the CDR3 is TGCGCCAGCAGCCCCGGGAGGGCAATAGAGACCCAGTACTTC.